This TCR beta chain emerged from a study of T cell repertoires in cytomegalovirus infection. Turning to the study itself: Indications came from public TCR beta signatures; they pointed to CMV infection and to a matching HLA type.

Germline lookup yields CDR1 MDHEN and CDR2 SYDVKM. V shed 2 bases and J 7 bases; nucleotides not matched to a gene: 9. There are 16 residues in the CDR3. TCRdb analysed the reads with MiXCR anew, one entry per CDR3 protein. The sample has more than 140,000 distinct CDR3 sequences; 5.5% to 8% are singletons. Whole-study findings and limits: People with CMV and the relevant HLA were identified by cumulative public TCR beta family frequency. CMV-specific TCR beta clonotypes restricted by HLA-C dominated the ex vivo response.

This clonotype was recorded at least ten times. The target antigen is unknown. This rearrangement joins TRBV28 to TRBJ1-5, with TRBD1 matching over 9 bases. This TCR was sampled from a human donor in good health (CMV status not recorded). Some clones in this sample may be carry-over from other donors' samples. Sequenced material: PBMCs. The CDR3 reads CASSLRDRDSRQPQHF. CDR3 DNA: TGTGCCAGCAGTTTACGGGACAGGGATAGCCGGCAGCCCCAGCATTTT.